The TCR beta chain described here comes from a study of patients and donors after allogeneic stem cell transplantation. A single record per CDR3 protein comes from TCRdb applying MiXCR to the RT-PCR reads. Here the sample spans approximately 200,000 distinct CDR3 sequences, 35% to 45% being singletons. J lost 0 bases, V lost 6 bases, and 12 bases had no gene match. There are 16 residues in the CDR3. CDR1 and CDR2 from the germline V gene are DFQATT and SNEGSKA (reference sequence). The chain links TRBV20-1 to TRBJ1-1; 8 positions agree with TRBD1. This receptor was taken from a human donor who was either an allogeneic HSCT recipient or a stem cell or donor lymphocyte infusion donor (not recorded which). It is not recorded whose cells these are; they may come from a transplant donor. The material sequenced was blood, either unsorted or a sorted T cell fraction (not recorded which). The CDR3 DNA reads TGCAGTGCCGTGGACCTGAACAGGGGGATGAACACTGAAGCTTTCTTT. Its protein product is CSAVDLNRGMNTEAFF.